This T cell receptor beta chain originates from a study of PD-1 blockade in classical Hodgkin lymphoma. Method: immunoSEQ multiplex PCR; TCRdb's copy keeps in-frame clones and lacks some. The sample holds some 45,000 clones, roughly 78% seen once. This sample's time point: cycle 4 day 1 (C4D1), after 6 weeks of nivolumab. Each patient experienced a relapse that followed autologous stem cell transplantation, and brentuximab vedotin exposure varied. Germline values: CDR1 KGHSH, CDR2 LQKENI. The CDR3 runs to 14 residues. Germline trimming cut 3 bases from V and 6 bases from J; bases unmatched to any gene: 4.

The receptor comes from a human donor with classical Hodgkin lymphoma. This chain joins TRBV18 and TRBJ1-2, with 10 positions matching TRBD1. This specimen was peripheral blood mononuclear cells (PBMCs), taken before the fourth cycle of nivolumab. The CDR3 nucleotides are TGTGCCAGCTCACCGATCGGGACAGGGGATGGCTACACCTTC. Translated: CASSPIGTGDGYTF.